The clone carrying this TCR beta chain showed up just a few times. As yet, its antigen is unknown. The entry originates in a study of OX40 agonist ivuxolimab in advanced cancers. About the study: Enrollees could have had prior anti-PD-1, anti-PD-L1 or anti-CTLA-4 therapy, which around 43% had received. Three patients, one with hepatocellular carcinoma and two with cutaneous melanoma, achieved partial responses. Study-wide findings and caveats: Antigens targeted by the expanded peripheral T cells were not determined.

The germline V gene has CDR1 SGHTA and CDR2 FQGTGA. Trimming cost V 5 bases and J 0 bases, with 14 bases left between them. The CDR3 is 16 amino acids. Profiled with immunoSEQ multiplex PCR; TCRdb holds only in-frame clones, not every one. Counted here are roughly 53,000 clones, approximately 80% occurring once; the ten biggest clones make up 9.5% to 15%. Patients who had autoimmune disease history or got systemic immunosuppression were left out. The chain is built from TRBV7-3 and TRBJ2-1; D remains ambiguous. The receptor was isolated from an adult with an advanced solid tumor such as melanoma, head and neck, liver or kidney cancer. Sequences were derived from CD4+ or CD8+ T cells sorted from blood, sampled in a trial of the OX40 agonist ivuxolimab. The CDR3 loop reads CASSRSTQRSYNEQFF. In DNA form, the CDR3 reads TGTGCCAGCAGCCGAAGTACCCAGCGCTCCTACAATGAGCAGTTCTTC.